Below are 22 T cell receptor beta chains sequenced from a single sample in a study of T cell responses to AZD1222 COVID-19 vaccine. The assay was immunoSEQ multiplex PCR, and TCRdb's table has in-frame clones only and misses some. This sample carries approximately 100,000 clones, approximately 89% of them seen once, and the ten largest clones take around 4.6%. This material consisted of peripheral blood, taken 28 days after the second AZD1222 dose. These receptors came from an adult who received the AZD1222 COVID-19 vaccine.

The V and J genes are TRBV13 and TRBJ1-5; D is unclear. This CDR3 contains 12 residues. Germline V gene lookup returns CDR1 PRHDT and CDR2 FYEKMQ (reference sequence). Deletions cut 2 bases from V and 1 base from J, with 0 bases between. CDR3 DNA: TGTGCCAGCAGCTTAAGCAATCAGCCCCAGCATTTT. It encodes CASSLSNQPQHF.

The CDR3 spells CASSQDGLGGYNEQFF. The DNA of the CDR3 is TGCGCCAGCAGCCAAGATGGTCTAGGAGGGTACAATGAGCAGTTCTTC. The V gene is TRBV4-3, the J gene TRBJ2-1; weak D call: TRBD2 (6 bases). The V gene lost 0 bases and the J gene lost 4 bases, with 13 bases spanning the gap. The CDR3 totals 16 residues. Germline V gene sequence: CDR1 LGHNA, CDR2 YSLEER.

This clone was found a few times. The chain has TRBV9 and TRBJ2-2; TRBD1 might be the D (5 bases). The germline gives CDR1 SGDLS, CDR2 YYNGEE. V lost 7 bases and J lost 2, with 6 bases in between. This CDR3 spans 12 amino acids. The CDR3 loop is CASQGNTGELFF. The CDR3 region has the DNA TGTGCCAGCCAGGGAAACACCGGGGAGCTGTTTTTT.

The chain recombines TRBV4-1 with TRBJ2-3; TRBD1 agrees at 7 bases. The CDR3 is made up of 14 amino acids. V lost 1 base to trimming and J lost 5 bases; unmatched junction nucleotides: 3. Germline CDR1 and CDR2: MGHRA and YSYEKL. As DNA, the CDR3 is TGCGCCAGCAGCCAAGGACAGGGTGTAGATACGCAGTATTTT. It encodes CASSQGQGVDTQYF.

CDR3 loop: CAWSVKFPGDTQYF. The DNA for the CDR3 is TGTGCCTGGAGTGTAAAATTCCCAGGGGATACGCAGTATTTT. V usage is TRBV30 and J usage is TRBJ2-3, with a tentative D call TRBD1 (5 bases). Looked up from germline, CDR1 is GTSNPN and CDR2 is SVGIG (reference sequence). The V and J ends lost 0 bases and 6 bases respectively, with 13 bases between them. CDR3 size: 14 residues. Full variable domain (missing parts from reference TRBV30 and TRBJ2-3): SQTIHQWPATLVQPVGSPLSLECTVEGTSNPNLYWYRQAAGRGLQLLFYSVGIGQISSEVPQNLSASRPQDRQFILSSKKLLLSDSGFYLCAWSVKFPGDTQYFGPGTRLTVL.

This CDR3 reads CASSLGADDEQFF. The CDR3 bases are TGTGCCAGCAGTTTGGGGGCGGATGATGAGCAGTTCTTC. The chain couples TRBV27 to TRBJ2-1; a possible D gene is TRBD1 (6 bases). The CDR3 is 13 amino acids. Germline CDR1 is MNHEY and CDR2 is SMNVEV (reference sequence). The V and J ends lost 3 bases and 8 bases respectively, with 11 bases between them.

This chain uses TRBV15 with TRBJ1-1, with D possibly TRBD1 on 5 matching bases. The CDR3 sequence is 16 residues long. V was pared by 0 bases and J by 0 bases, with 11 bases between. The germline V gene has CDR1 LNHNV and CDR2 YYDKDF (reference sequence). CDR3 sequence (DNA): TGTGCCACCAGCAGAGATTTCAGGGTCATGAACACTGAAGCTTTCTTT. It is translated as CATSRDFRVMNTEAFF.

V and J are TRBV7-8 and TRBJ2-1, with no clear D. V was trimmed by 6 bases and J by 7 bases, leaving 16 bases between them. CDR1 SGHVS and CDR2 FQNEAQ come from the germline V gene. The CDR3 loop spans 14 amino acids. The CDR3 is CASSSYGPRNEQFF. In DNA, the CDR3 is TGTGCCAGCAGTTCGTATGGACCCCGTAATGAGCAGTTCTTC.

The chain couples TRBV30 to TRBJ2-1; 8 bases align to TRBD2. Germline loops: CDR1 GTSNPN, CDR2 SVGIG (reference sequence). CDR3 length: 14 residues. The V and J ends lost 4 bases and 4 bases, in that order; junction bases with no gene match: 6. The CDR3 loop is CAWTRSGGYNEQFF. In DNA form, the CDR3 reads TGTGCCTGGACCCGGAGCGGGGGTTACAATGAGCAGTTCTTC.

The chain couples TRBV6-2 or TRBV6-3 to TRBJ2-7, with D possibly TRBD1 on 5 matching bases. Trimming stripped 2 bases from V and 4 bases from J, with 24 bases between. The CDR3 consists of 18 residues. The germline V gene has CDR1 MNHEY and CDR2 SVGEGT. The CDR3 coding sequence is TGTGCCAGCAGTTACCCATTCCAATCAGGGAAAGAGACTTACGAGCAGTACTTC. Translating gives CASSYPFQSGKETYEQYF.

This clone came up once. V is TRBV19 and J is TRBJ2-4; 7 bases are shared with TRBD1. V lost 7 bases to trimming and J lost 9 bases; unmatched junction nucleotides: 21. Germline V gives CDR1 LNHDA, CDR2 SQIVND (reference sequence). CDR3 length equals 17 residues. Here the CDR3 DNA reads TGTGCCAGTACCCCACTTTTAAGTAGGACAGGTAAAGGCATTCAGTACTTC. Amino acid sequence: CASTPLLSRTGKGIQYF. Together with reference TRBV19 and TRBJ2-4, the CDR3 gives the full variable domain: DGGITQSPKYLFRKEGQNVTLSCEQNLNHDAMYWYRQDPGQGLRLIYYSQIVNDFQKGDIAEGYSVSREKKESFPLTVTSAQKNPTAFYLCASTPLLSRTGKGIQYFGAGTRLSVL.

The chain joins TRBV7-2 to TRBJ2-3, with D tentatively TRBD1 (6 bases). V dropped 3 bases and J dropped 4 bases, with 8 bases sitting between them. This CDR3 contains 13 residues. Germline CDR1 is SGHTA and CDR2 is FQGNSA. The CDR3 region is CASSFNRADTQYF. The CDR3, as DNA: TGTGCCAGCAGCTTTAACAGGGCAGATACGCAGTATTTT.

The chain employs TRBV9 and TRBJ2-2; D not certain. The CDR3 length is 14 residues. Germline values: CDR1 SGDLS, CDR2 YYNGEE. Trimming pared 4 bases from V and 0 bases from J, leaving 7 bases between. The CDR3 nucleotides read TGTGCCAGCAGCCCAGGATCGAACACCGGGGAGCTGTTTTTT. Its protein is CASSPGSNTGELFF.

This chain connects TRBV7-9 to TRBJ1-4; 8 positions match TRBD1. The length of the CDR3 is 13 residues. Germline loops: CDR1 SEHNR, CDR2 FQNEAQ (reference sequence). The J segment lost 8 bases and the V segment lost 7 bases, leaving 6 bases of the junction unmatched. The CDR3 reads CASTGQGGEKLFF. The CDR3 DNA follows: TGTGCCAGCACCGGACAGGGAGGCGAAAAACTGTTTTTT.

The genes are TRBV11-2 and TRBJ1-5; 8 nucleotides agree with TRBD1. CDR3 length: 14 amino acids. The V segment lost 8 bases and the J segment 5 bases; nucleotides outside the gene matches: 8. CDR1 is SGHAT, CDR2 FQNNGV, per germline. DNA of the CDR3: TGTGCCAGCGGGGCCGGGACAGGCCATCAGCCCCAGCATTTT. Protein sequence: CASGAGTGHQPQHF.

The J gene is TRBJ2-2, the V gene TRBV24-1, with 7 bases aligning to TRBD2. J was trimmed by 7 bases and V by 3 bases; bases with no gene match: 7. This CDR3 comprises 15 residues. The germline V gene has CDR1 KGHDR and CDR2 SFDVKD. The CDR3 sequence is CATSDPGGVYGELFF. The CDR3 DNA sequence: TGTGCCACCAGTGATCCTGGGGGGGTGTACGGGGAGCTGTTTTTT.

The rearrangement uses TRBV11-2 and TRBJ2-1; no definite D call. The CDR3 contains 14 residues. CDR1 is SGHAT and CDR2 is FQNNGV in the germline V gene. The V end lost 1 base, the J end lost 8 bases, and 12 bases lay between the germline ends. The CDR3 nucleotides are TGTGCCAGCAGCTTAGTGATCCAGATCGATGAGCAGTTCTTC. Translating it yields CASSLVIQIDEQFF.

The rearrangement uses TRBV5-4 and TRBJ2-3; no firm D call. Germline values: CDR1 SGHNT, CDR2 YYREEE (reference sequence). V lost 1 base and J lost 3, with 9 bases in between. The CDR3 runs 14 residues. The CDR3 coding sequence is TGTGCCAGCAGCTTGCGGAACCCAACAGATACGCAGTATTTT. Translating gives CASSLRNPTDTQYF.

This chain links TRBV7-9 with TRBJ1-1, with D hard to call. Germline V CDR1 and CDR2: SEHNR, FQNEAQ (reference sequence). The CDR3 is 12 residues long. Trimming took off 2 bases at V and 2 bases at J, with 3 bases between the two ends. The CDR3 sequence is CASSLINTEAFF. Written as DNA, the CDR3 is TGTGCCAGCAGCTTAATCAACACTGAAGCTTTCTTT. Full variable domain (missing parts from reference TRBV7-9 and TRBJ1-1): DTGVSQNPRHKITKRGQNVTFRCDPISEHNRLYWYRQTLGQGPEFLTYFQNEAQLEKSRLLSDRFSAERPKGSFSTLEIQRTEQGDSAMYLCASSLINTEAFFGQGTRLTVV.

CDR3 protein: CASGFGFTEAFF. The CDR3 DNA reads TGTGCTAGTGGTTTTGGCTTCACTGAAGCTTTCTTT. The V gene is TRBV12-5, the J gene TRBJ1-1; D unresolved. Germline lookup yields CDR1 LGHNT and CDR2 FRNRAP. This CDR3 is built from 12 residues. V was trimmed by 3 bases and J by 4 bases, leaving 6 bases between them.

The chain is built from TRBV9 and TRBJ2-1; D unresolved. Germline V gene lookup returns CDR1 SGDLS and CDR2 YYNGEE. The V end lost 3 bases, the J end lost 9 bases, and 25 bases lay between the germline ends. This CDR3 is built from 17 residues. CDR3 region: CASSENVGRTWAGEQFF. CDR3 coding DNA: TGTGCCAGCAGCGAAAACGTCGGACGAACCTGGGCCGGTGAGCAGTTCTTC.

The chain couples TRBV3-1 (or the pseudogene TRBV3-2) to TRBJ2-1, with TRBD2 as a possible D gene (6 bases). The CDR3 spans 14 residues. V dropped 1 base and J dropped 7 bases, with 11 bases sitting between them. Germline CDR1 LGHDT, CDR2 YNNKEL (reference sequence). CDR3 sequence reads: CASSQGGLRNEQFF. In nucleotides, the CDR3 is TGTGCCAGCAGCCAAGGAGGACTAAGGAATGAGCAGTTCTTC.